These 11 T cell receptor beta chains originate from one sample sequenced in a study of blood T cells in healthy people across ages. Next came a second PCR, run for roughly 6 to 11 cycles, which used a sample-barcoded 5' primer along with a J-beta primer mix. Each CDR3 protein gets one entry after TCRdb re-called the 5' RACE reads with MiXCR. In the table there are more than 450,000 distinct CDR3 sequences, about 25% of which are singletons. The same specimen was also included in a second study, on T cells of mothers and their children.

Sequenced material: blood. Receptors originate from a boy younger than 10 in good health.

This chain connects TRBV7-9 to TRBJ2-5, with 8 bases that match TRBD1. The J call may be faulty, since TRBJ2-7 better matches the DNA end. CDR1 is SEHNR, CDR2 FQNEAQ, per germline (reference sequence). There are 15 residues in the CDR3. CDR3 nucleotides: TGTGCCAGCAGCCCCGGACAGGGAAAGATCTACGAGCAGTACTTC. It specifies CASSPGQGKIYEQYF.

The chain joins TRBV7-9 to TRBJ2-7; 9 bases line up with TRBD2. Germline-derived CDR1 and CDR2 are SEHNR and FQNEAQ (reference sequence). The CDR3 extends over 16 amino acids. Unmatched junction bases numbered 7, after V lost 2 bases and J lost 2 bases. The DNA for the CDR3 is TGTGCCAGCAGCTTACGGATAGCGGGGGACACCTACGAGCAGTACTTC. Translated: CASSLRIAGDTYEQYF. Based on the CDR3 plus reference TRBV7-9 and TRBJ2-7, the full variable domain is DTGVSQNPRHKITKRGQNVTFRCDPISEHNRLYWYRQTLGQGPEFLTYFQNEAQLEKSRLLSDRFSAERPKGSFSTLEIQRTEQGDSAMYLCASSLRIAGDTYEQYFGPGTRLTVT.

CDR3 DNA: TGTGCCATACAGGGGACAGGGGGGGTGCCTACGATTGAGCAGTACTTC. This translates into CAIQGTGGVPTIEQYF. This chain connects TRBV10-3 to TRBJ2-7; 11 bases match TRBD1. Looked up from germline, CDR1 is ENHRY and CDR2 is SYGVKD. The CDR3 is made up of 16 amino acids. Losses at the gene ends were 9 bases for V and 7 bases for J; bases not matched to a gene: 17.

The chain combines TRBV20-1 with TRBJ1-5; 7 nucleotides agree with TRBD1. The CDR3 loop spans 12 amino acids. Germline values: CDR1 DFQATT, CDR2 SNEGSKA (reference sequence). Trimming cost V 4 bases and J 9 bases; bases outside gene matches: 6. The CDR3 loop is CSATTGARPQHF. The DNA of the CDR3 is TGCAGTGCTACAACAGGGGCTCGGCCCCAGCATTTT.

This clonotype was detected ten times or more. The V call is TRBV9, the J call TRBJ1-1; D is perhaps TRBD1 (5 bases). The germline gives CDR1 SGDLS, CDR2 YYNGEE. The CDR3 sequence is 13 residues long. V dropped 4 bases and J dropped 5 bases, with 12 bases sitting between them. CDR3 loop: CASSPTGVTEAFF. As DNA, the CDR3 is TGTGCCAGCAGCCCGACGGGGGTTACTGAAGCTTTCTTT.

The chain links TRBV29-1 to TRBJ2-5; 11 bases map to TRBD1. The DNA end is more similar to TRBJ2-7, so the J call may be wrong. Germline values: CDR1 SQVTM, CDR2 ANQGSEA. The CDR3 is 14 residues long. The CDR3 loop reads CSVPGTGGPYEQYF. In nucleotides, the CDR3 is TGCAGCGTGCCCGGGACAGGGGGACCTTACGAGCAGTACTTC.

This clonotype has only a few counts. This chain links TRBV20-1 with TRBJ2-1; D is possibly TRBD1 or TRBD2 (6 bases each). From germline, CDR1 is DFQATT and CDR2 SNEGSKA (reference sequence). V was cut by 3 bases and J by 4 bases, with 16 bases left in between. The CDR3 contains 15 residues. This CDR3 is CSASLVGGPYNEQFF. The CDR3 region has the DNA TGCAGTGCTAGTCTAGTGGGGGGCCCTTACAATGAGCAGTTCTTC.

In the case of this clonotype: A much larger clone lies one base from this, so it may be a read error. J is TRBJ2-1 and V is TRBV5-6, with TRBD2 matching 8 bases. The CDR3 contains 15 residues. V lost 2 bases and J lost 0; bases outside the gene matches: 1. Germline CDR1 is SGHDT and CDR2 is YYEEEE. In DNA form, the CDR3 reads TGTGCCAGCAGCTTCGGGACTAGCTCCTACAATGAGCAGTTCTTC. Translated, it gives CASSFGTSSYNEQFF.

This clonotype was counted only a few times. The chain recombines TRBV10-3 with TRBJ1-3; 10 bases align to TRBD1. CDR1 is ENHRY, CDR2 SYGVKD, per germline. CDR3 length equals 15 residues. V was clipped by 6 bases and J by 2 bases; unmatched bases: 4. CDR3 DNA: TGTGCCATCAGCCCCGACAGGGGGCCTGGAAACACCATATATTTT. This codes for CAISPDRGPGNTIYF.

This clonotype was counted a few times. This chain uses TRBV6-6 with TRBJ2-5, with 7 bases lining up with TRBD1. With 2 bases clipped from V and 4 bases from J, the junction kept 4 bases outside the gene matches. The germline CDR1 and CDR2 sequences are MNHNY and SVGAGI (reference sequence). The CDR3 has 14 amino acids. The CDR3 region is CASSYEGGGETQYF. The CDR3 DNA reads TGTGCCAGCAGTTACGAAGGGGGCGGAGAGACCCAGTACTTC.

The chain joins TRBV2 to TRBJ2-7, with 11 bases identical to TRBD2. Trimming at V came to 6 bases and at J to 7 bases, leaving 11 bases not matched to a gene. The CDR3 is made up of 15 amino acids. CDR1 SNHLY and CDR2 FYNNEI come from the germline V gene. CDR3 DNA: TGTGCCAGCAGGAGATGGATGACTAGCGGGATAGAGCAGTACTTC. This encodes CASRRWMTSGIEQYF. Filled out from reference TRBV2 and TRBJ2-7, the complete variable domain reads EPEVTQTPSHQVTQMGQEVILRCVPISNHLYFYWYRQILGQKVEFLVSFYNNEISEKSEIFDDQFSVERPDGSNFTLKIRSTKLEDSAMYFCASRRWMTSGIEQYFGPGTRLTVT.